A selection of T cell receptor beta chains follows, all from one sample in a study of T cell responses to AZD1222 COVID-19 vaccine. Sequenced by immunoSEQ multiplex PCR; TCRdb stores in-frame clones only, minus some. The repertoire holds 98,000 or so clones, with approximately 91% as singletons. The specimen comprised peripheral blood, sampled 28 days after the second AZD1222 dose. These receptors all come from an adult who received the AZD1222 COVID-19 vaccine. CDR3s include the opening cysteine and the closing phenylalanine or tryptophan. D genes are given only for firm matches. Size is stated for part of the rows, as once, few or many counts, or as a class when the clone is expanded.

>TRBV11-2|.|TRBJ2-2|.
CASSFDRANTGELFF
TGTGCCAGCAGCTTTGATAGGGCGAACACCGGGGAGCTGTTTTTT
>TRBV7-8|.|TRBJ1-3|.
CASSQINSGNTIYF
TGTGCCAGCAGCCAGATAAACTCTGGAAACACCATATATTTT
>TRBV14|.|TRBJ1-2|.
CASSQDTTAVYGYTF
TGTGCCAGCAGCCAAGATACGACAGCAGTTTATGGCTACACCTTC
>TRBV5-1|.|TRBJ1-1|.
CASSPTTGYTEAFF
TGCGCCAGCAGCCCCACTACAGGGTACACTGAAGCTTTCTTT
>TRBV28|TRBD2|TRBJ2-7|.
CASSPLGRGSYEQYF
TGTGCCAGCAGTCCCCTCGGGCGGGGGTCCTACGAGCAGTACTTC
>TRBV6-5|.|TRBJ1-2|.
CASSSPPWGYTF
TGTGCCAGCAGTTCGCCGCCTTGGGGCTACACCTTC
>TRBV18|.|TRBJ1-2|.
CASSPSNRDGYTF
TGTGCCAGCTCACCGAGTAACAGGGATGGCTACACCTTC
>TRBV27|TRBD2|TRBJ2-7|many
CASSLSQIAGYEQYF
TGTGCCAGCAGTTTATCGCAGATAGCGGGCTACGAGCAGTACTTC
>TRBV5-1|.|TRBJ1-5|.
CASDSPNQPQHF
TGCGCCAGCGACAGCCCCAATCAGCCCCAGCATTTT
>TRBV5-1|TRBD1|TRBJ1-2|.
CASSSGDRIFYGYTF
TGCGCCAGCAGCTCTGGGGACAGAATCTTCTATGGCTACACCTTC
>TRBV12-3/TRBV12-4|TRBD1|TRBJ2-7|.
CASRGTGAYEQYF
TGTGCCAGCCGGGGGACAGGGGCCTACGAGCAGTACTTC
>TRBV18|TRBD1|TRBJ1-4|.
CASSPPGGAGEKLFF
TGTGCCAGCTCACCACCAGGGGGCGCGGGGGAAAAACTGTTTTTT
>TRBV6-5|.|TRBJ2-5|.
CASSYPVGTGQETQYF
TGTGCCAGCAGTTACCCGGTGGGAACCGGACAAGAGACCCAGTACTTC
>TRBV6-1|.|TRBJ2-2|medium-sized
CASSYSIGELFF
TGTGCCAGCAGTTATTCAATCGGGGAGCTGTTTTTT
>TRBV7-2|.|TRBJ2-7|once
CASSLLAGRTYEQYF
TGTGCCAGCAGCTTATTGGCGGGGAGGACCTACGAGCAGTACTTC
>TRBV6-1|.|TRBJ1-5|.
CASSEYRVGQPQHF
TGTGCCAGCAGTGAATACAGGGTGGGTCAGCCCCAGCATTTT